This TCR beta chain was documented in a study of T cells in Graves' hyperthyroidism and ophthalmopathy. At the level of the study: It was at initial diagnosis, before any treatment, that peripheral blood was collected.

The length of the CDR3 is 12 residues. The germline gives CDR1 SQVTM, CDR2 ANQGSEA. The V end lost 4 bases, the J end lost 0 bases, and 7 bases lay between the germline ends. TCR beta CDR3 sequences were amplified from RNA transcripts. TCR CDR3 underwent first-round RT-PCR with the HTBI primer set. Each CDR3 protein is one row after TCRdb ran MiXCR on the multiplex PCR reads. The sample records more than 500,000 distinct CDR3 sequences, over 12% being singletons. This clonotype was found many times. The J gene is TRBJ2-7, the V gene TRBV29-1, with no clear D. Sample: blood. The TCR comes from a middle-aged woman with Graves' ophthalmopathy. CDR3 amino acids: CSVVPSSYEQYF. The CDR3 nucleotides are TGCAGCGTTGTTCCTAGCTCCTACGAGCAGTACTTC.